This record covers a single T cell receptor beta chain. Its antigen is not known. Because the CDR3 is missing its conserved closing phenylalanine or tryptophan, this is likely a read error. The DNA is left out, because the CDR3 cannot be placed on it with certainty; the CDR3 is given as TCRdb lists it. The PCR had 60 Vbeta and 13 Jbeta primers. Original data processing: In a later analysis, around 87 million unique TCR beta chains included roughly 11 million shared by two or more donors. Only in-frame clones appear in the TCRdb table, and some are missing; sequencing was by immunoSEQ multiplex PCR. For V, J and clone size, that table is used; D and trimming come from the DNA. This table holds approximately 200,000 clones, 79% found once. The sample originates from a study of cytomegalovirus exposure and HLA in healthy donors. Study findings and constraints: Later findings reportedly placed an Asian-associated ancestry cluster below the approximately 670-donor mean for N-insertions. 87-base-pair reads could not separate some V segments, including TRBV6-2 and TRBV6-3. Prior analysis indicated that the majority of TCR beta V segments exhibited productivity approximately 87% or approximately 30% of the time.

The CDR3 has 11 residues if both end residues are counted. Per germline, CDR1 SGHNT and CDR2 YENEEA. This sequence was found in a woman in her twenties or thirties in good health and CMV-seropositive. The sample comprised PBMCs. The chain couples TRBV11-3 to TRBJ1-1; the table's TRBD1 call for D was not verified on the DNA. The chain's CDR3 is CASPPLATGFV.